This entry features one TCR beta chain sequence. The antigen is unknown. This CDR3 has 13 residues. The V gene's germline CDR1 is SGHTA and CDR2 FQGNSA. V lost 5 bases and J 5 bases, leaving 11 bases between the germline ends. One entry per CDR3 protein, called by TCRdb with MiXCR from the 5' RACE reads. This table has hundreds of thousands of distinct CDR3 sequences, roughly an eighth appearing once. The sample originates from a study of T cells after yellow fever vaccination. On the study more broadly: SMART-Seq v4 Ultra Low Input handled preparation of low-cell-number fractions. Study results and caveats: A large majority of primary-vaccination clones showed up again after the booster (just under 97% CD4, 88% CD8). Abundant contaminating clonotypes from the bulk population could appear in FACS-sorted repertoires.

V and J are TRBV7-2 and TRBJ2-3; D remains unclear. This clonotype was obtained from a man aged 25-45 years who received the YFV17D yellow fever vaccine. The sample was PBMCs, taken on the day of the yellow fever booster vaccination. The CDR3 protein is CASSPSPGDTQYF. DNA for the CDR3: TGTGCCAGCAGCCCAAGCCCTGGAGATACGCAGTATTTT.